One and the same sample provided the 32 T cell receptor beta chains below, sequenced in a study of blood T cell repertoires in COVID-19. The data were produced by immunoSEQ multiplex PCR, yet TCRdb's version contains in-frame clones alone and is incomplete. The repertoire holds hundreds of thousands of clones, with 82% as singletons. The sample taken for sequencing was peripheral blood. These receptors all come from a woman aged 55 to 70 with active or convalescent COVID-19.

About this clone itself: A read error may produce the germline difference seen at one junction end. V and J are TRBV27 and TRBJ2-1, with a weak D call TRBD2 (5 bases). From germline, CDR1 is MNHEY and CDR2 SMNVEV (reference sequence). This CDR3 has 10 residues. Here the CDR3 reads CASSRRLGVF. The CDR3 region has the DNA TGTGCCAGCAGTCGACGACTCGGGGTCTTC.

The gene calls are TRBV18 and TRBJ2-2, with D possibly being TRBD2 (6 bases). With 6 bases removed from V and 0 bases from J, the gap between germline ends came to 14 bases. The CDR3 consists of 16 residues. Germline V gene data show CDR1 as KGHSH and CDR2 as LQKENI. The CDR3 DNA is TGTGCCAGCTCTTGGGGCGGGAATTCGAACACCGGGGAGCTGTTTTTT. Amino acids: CASSWGGNSNTGELFF. The full variable domain, rest sourced from reference TRBV18 and TRBJ2-2, is NAGVMQNPRHLVRRRGQEARLRCSPMKGHSHVYWYRQLPEEGLKFMVYLQKENIIDESGMPKERFSAEFPKEGPSILRIQQVVRGDSAAYFCASSWGGNSNTGELFFGEGSRLTVL.

This clone was counted a single time. The chain carries TRBV6-1 and TRBJ2-5; TRBD1 agrees at 8 bases. Germline CDR1 MNHNS, CDR2 SASEGT. Trimming removed 3 bases from V and 5 bases from J; junction bases left unmatched: 8. This CDR3 has 15 amino acids. The CDR3 spells CASSDGGRGLETQYF. CDR3 sequence (DNA): TGTGCCAGCAGTGACGGGGGCAGGGGGCTCGAGACCCAGTACTTC.

The rearrangement joins TRBV7-6 to TRBJ1-2; 8 bases line up with TRBD1. After removal of 5 bases from V and 1 base from J, the junction contained 6 bases not matched to a gene. Germline CDR1 reads SGHVS; CDR2 reads FNYEAQ. This CDR3 contains 15 residues. CDR3 sequence reads: CASSPRTGSNYGYTF. As DNA, the CDR3 is TGTGCCAGCAGCCCACGGACAGGGAGTAACTATGGCTACACCTTC.

The V gene is TRBV10-2, the J gene TRBJ2-5, with TRBD2 identical over 14 bases. CDR1 and CDR2 from the germline V gene are WSHSY and SAAADI. The CDR3 length is 18 residues. J gave up 2 bases and V 6 bases, and 11 bases lay outside the gene matches. In DNA, the CDR3 is TGCGCCAGCAGCCAAGGACTAGCGGGGGGACCGAGACAAGAGACCCAGTACTTC. It translates to CASSQGLAGGPRQETQYF.

The genes are TRBV6-5 and TRBJ1-4; D perhaps matches TRBD1 (6 bases). The CDR3 extends over 13 amino acids. Germline V CDR1 and CDR2: MNHEY, SVGAGI. V lost 2 bases and J lost 10, with 11 bases in between. In DNA form, the CDR3 reads TGTGCCAGCAGTTACAGGGGGAAAGGAAAACTGTTTTTT. Translated: CASSYRGKGKLFF.

The chain carries TRBV28 and TRBJ1-2; TRBD1 aligns across 7 bases. V lost 6 bases and J lost 4; bases outside the gene matches: 11. CDR3 length: 15 amino acids. Germline V lookup: CDR1 MDHEN, CDR2 SYDVKM. This chain's CDR3 is CASRTGQDLLYGYTF. The CDR3 DNA reads TGTGCCAGCAGAACCGGACAGGACCTTCTCTATGGCTACACCTTC.

The rearrangement links TRBV2 to TRBJ2-2, with 9 bases lining up with TRBD1. Germline V gene sequence: CDR1 SNHLY, CDR2 FYNNEI. The CDR3 covers 15 residues. With V trimmed by 8 bases and J by 5 bases, 9 bases remained unmatched. DNA for the CDR3: TGTGCCAGCCGGGACAGGGACACATGGACCGGGGAGCTGTTTTTT. Amino acid sequence: CASRDRDTWTGELFF.

V usage is TRBV18 and J usage is TRBJ2-7, with 8 bases fitting TRBD1. V lost 4 bases to trimming and J lost 4 bases; unmatched junction nucleotides: 12. CDR3 length: 16 residues. CDR1 and CDR2 (germline): KGHSH, LQKENI. The CDR3 loop reads CASSRQRGQGSYEQYF. The DNA of the CDR3 is TGTGCCAGCTCACGCCAACGAGGACAGGGTTCGTACGAGCAGTACTTC.

The genes are TRBV6-5 and TRBJ1-1; 7 bases are a match to TRBD1. J lost 0 bases, V lost 5 bases, and 6 bases had no gene match. CDR3 length: 15 residues. Germline V gives CDR1 MNHEY, CDR2 SVGAGI. The CDR3 DNA sequence: TGTGCCAGCAGTAAAACGGGACAGCTGAACACTGAAGCTTTCTTT. Its translation is CASSKTGQLNTEAFF.

The V and J genes are TRBV29-1 and TRBJ2-3; 8 positions agree with TRBD2. V lost 6 bases to trimming and J lost 5 bases; unmatched junction nucleotides: 7. CDR1 is SQVTM and CDR2 is ANQGSEA in the germline V gene. The CDR3 spans 13 residues. This chain's CDR3 is CSVYRGGGDTQYF. Written as DNA, the CDR3 is TGCAGCGTCTATCGGGGGGGAGGAGATACGCAGTATTTT.

CDR3 loop: CASSLSAGGTLAEAFF. The CDR3 DNA follows: TGTGCCAGTAGTCTATCCGCGGGCGGAACCCTTGCTGAAGCTTTCTTT. V usage is TRBV19 and J usage is TRBJ1-1; no clear D. The germline V gene has CDR1 LNHDA and CDR2 SQIVND (reference sequence). CDR3 length: 16 amino acids. The ends were cut back, 5 bases at V and 6 bases at J, with 22 bases in the middle. Using reference TRBV19 and TRBJ1-1 for the parts outside the CDR3, the full variable domain is DGGITQSPKYLFRKEGQNVTLSCEQNLNHDAMYWYRQDPGQGLRLIYYSQIVNDFQKGDIAEGYSVSREKKESFPLTVTSAQKNPTAFYLCASSLSAGGTLAEAFFGQGTRLTVV.

The table lists this clone with a count of one. The chain joins TRBV4-2 to TRBJ2-6, with a tentative D call TRBD2 (7 bases). There are 21 residues in the CDR3. V lost 0 bases to trimming and J lost 0 bases, with 21 bases between them. Germline CDR1 reads LGHNA; CDR2 reads YNFKEQ. The CDR3 DNA is TGTGCCAGCAGCCAAGATCCGGGGGGCCGCTACCTTGTCTCTGGGGCCAACGTCCTGACTTTC. Encoded protein: CASSQDPGGRYLVSGANVLTF.

The chain recombines TRBV18 with TRBJ2-5, with D perhaps matching TRBD1 (5 bases). The CDR3 is 17 residues long. The germline V gene has CDR1 KGHSH and CDR2 LQKENI. V lost 1 base and J 4 bases, leaving 19 bases between the germline ends. For the CDR3, the DNA is TGTGCCAGCTCACCACACTCTGCAGGGTGGCTAGGAGAGACCCAGTACTTC. The encoded protein is CASSPHSAGWLGETQYF. The full variable domain, with the rest looked up from reference TRBV18 and TRBJ2-5, is NAGVMQNPRHLVRRRGQEARLRCSPMKGHSHVYWYRQLPEEGLKFMVYLQKENIIDESGMPKERFSAEFPKEGPSILRIQQVVRGDSAAYFCASSPHSAGWLGETQYFGPGTRLLVL.

As for this clone: A read error may account for a junction end that differs from germline. This chain connects TRBV23-1 to TRBJ2-7; D ambiguous. TRBV23-1 is known as an ORF, though its function is uncertain. CDR3 length: 12 amino acids. The CDR3 sequence: CASSRILYEQYF. In DNA, the CDR3 is TGCGCCAGTAGTCGTATCCTCTACGAGCAGTACTTC.

The rearrangement joins TRBV13 to TRBJ1-2; D call uncertain. The CDR3 contains 13 residues. Looked up from germline, CDR1 is PRHDT and CDR2 is FYEKMQ (reference sequence). Trimming left V 6 bases short and J 4 bases short, with 12 bases between. CDR3 amino acids: CASSRDTSYGYTF. CDR3 bases: TGTGCCAGCAGTCGCGACACTAGCTATGGCTACACCTTC.

As DNA, the CDR3 is TGTGCCAGCAGTACTGGACAGGGCCTCTATGGCTACACCTTC. The encoded protein is CASSTGQGLYGYTF. The chain uses TRBV28 and TRBJ1-2; 8 nucleotides agree with TRBD1. Germline V gene data show CDR1 as MDHEN and CDR2 as SYDVKM. This CDR3 spans 14 amino acids. Trimming cost V 5 bases and J 4 bases; bases outside gene matches: 6.

For this clone: Other DNA sequences within the sample encode an identical CDR3. This chain uses TRBV7-2 with TRBJ2-3; a weak D match, TRBD2 (5 bases). The CDR3 is made up of 15 amino acids. From germline, CDR1 is SGHTA and CDR2 FQGNSA. Trimming shortened V by 0 bases and J by 3 bases, and 10 bases separated the two germline ends. CDR3 in amino acids: CASSLASGGTDTQYF. The CDR3 DNA reads as TGTGCCAGCAGCTTAGCGTCTGGAGGTACAGATACGCAGTATTTT. Full variable domain (missing parts from reference TRBV7-2 and TRBJ2-3): GAGVSQSPSNKVTEKGKDVELRCDPISGHTALYWYRQSLGQGLEFLIYFQGNSAPDKSGLPSDRFSAERTGGSVSTLTIQRTQQEDSAVYLCASSLASGGTDTQYFGPGTRLTVL.

This clone was seen a handful of times. The gene calls are TRBV28 and TRBJ1-2; no reliable D call. V was clipped by 4 bases and J by 2 bases, with 14 bases between them. The V gene's germline CDR1 is MDHEN and CDR2 SYDVKM. CDR3 length: 15 amino acids. DNA for the CDR3: TGTGCCAGCAGTTCTCCGACAAGCCAAAACTATGGCTACACCTTC. Its protein is CASSSPTSQNYGYTF.

This chain connects TRBV4-3 to TRBJ2-1; 8 bases align to TRBD1. The CDR3 has 13 residues. Germline V gene data show CDR1 as LGHNA and CDR2 as YSLEER. With 2 bases clipped from V and 10 bases from J, the junction kept 4 bases outside the gene matches. CDR3 region: CASSQYRGYEQFF. CDR3 nucleotide sequence: TGCGCCAGCAGCCAATACAGGGGGTACGAGCAGTTCTTC.

The gene calls are TRBV7-2 and TRBJ1-1; D is possibly TRBD1 (6 bases). V gave up 5 bases and J gave up 7 bases, with 14 bases separating them. The germline CDR1 and CDR2 sequences are SGHTA and FQGNSA. The CDR3 is 13 residues long. This CDR3 is CASSPRTVFEAFF. CDR3 nucleotides: TGTGCCAGCAGCCCCCGGACAGTATTTGAAGCTTTCTTT.

The chain carries TRBV4-3 and TRBJ1-2, with 8 positions matching TRBD1. J gave up 8 bases and V 1 base, and 12 bases lay outside the gene matches. CDR1 LGHNA and CDR2 YSLEER come from the germline V gene. The CDR3 spans 16 residues. CDR3: CASSQALDRGSHGYTF. The CDR3 DNA sequence: TGCGCCAGCAGCCAAGCCCTAGACAGGGGAAGTCACGGCTACACCTTC.

The chain recombines TRBV9 with TRBJ1-2; TRBD1 matches at 7 bases. CDR1 and CDR2 from the germline V gene are SGDLS and YYNGEE. The CDR3 has 13 residues. Germline trimming cut 3 bases from V and 6 bases from J; bases unmatched to any gene: 5. For the CDR3, the DNA is TGTGCCAGCAGCGCTAGGGGGCTGGATGGCTACACCTTC. It is translated as CASSARGLDGYTF.

The chain recombines TRBV10-2 with TRBJ2-7, with 11 bases that match TRBD2. Losses at the gene ends were 0 bases for V and 12 bases for J; bases not matched to a gene: 7. The CDR3 has 14 amino acids. The V gene's germline CDR1 is WSHSY and CDR2 SAAADI. The CDR3 DNA reads as TGCGCCAGCAGTGAGTCGACTCTAGCGGGGGGTGTGTACTTC. The encoded protein is CASSESTLAGGVYF.

This clone was seen only a few times. The CDR3, as DNA: TGTGCCAGCTCTGGGACAGGGGTGGGGAACACTGAAGCTTTCTTT. Translating gives CASSGTGVGNTEAFF. This chain uses TRBV18 with TRBJ1-1; TRBD1 aligns across 10 bases. This CDR3 contains 15 residues. The V gene end was trimmed by 6 bases and the J gene end by 1 base; junction bases not matched to a gene: 5. CDR1 KGHSH and CDR2 LQKENI come from the germline V gene.

CDR3 sequence (DNA): TGCGCCAGCAGCCCGGACGGGGGATGGGAGACCCAGTACTTC. Residues: CASSPDGGWETQYF. V usage is TRBV5-1 and J usage is TRBJ2-5, with TRBD2 as a possible D gene (6 bases). Deletions cut 4 bases from V and 5 bases from J, with 15 bases between. CDR3 length: 14 amino acids. Germline lookup yields CDR1 SGHRS and CDR2 YFSETQ. Looking up the rest from reference TRBV5-1 and TRBJ2-5 gives the full variable domain: KAGVTQTPRYLIKTRGQQVTLSCSPISGHRSVSWYQQTPGQGLQFLFEYFSETQRNKGNFPGRFSGRQFSNSRSEMNVSTLELGDSALYLCASSPDGGWETQYFGPGTRLLVL.

The chain links TRBV5-1 to TRBJ1-3; the D gene is possibly TRBD1 (5 bases). Looked up from germline, CDR1 is SGHRS and CDR2 is YFSETQ. The CDR3 spans 13 residues. The V and J ends lost 2 bases and 7 bases respectively, with 10 bases between them. DNA for the CDR3: TGCGCCAGCAGCTTCGGAGGGGCGAACACCATATATTTT. It codes for CASSFGGANTIYF.

The V call is TRBV28, the J call TRBJ2-1; 8 bases are shared with TRBD2. This CDR3 contains 16 residues. CDR1 is MDHEN and CDR2 is SYDVKM in the germline V gene. Trimming cost V 0 bases and J 3 bases; bases outside gene matches: 4. The CDR3 loop is CASSLWGTSGYNEQFF. The CDR3 coding sequence is TGTGCCAGCAGTTTATGGGGCACTAGCGGCTACAATGAGCAGTTCTTC.

The chain combines TRBV7-9 with TRBJ2-3; D might be TRBD2 (5 bases). The V end lost 3 bases, the J end lost 6 bases, and 13 bases lay between the germline ends. Germline V gene lookup returns CDR1 SEHNR and CDR2 FQNEAQ (reference sequence). The CDR3 consists of 14 residues. CDR3 region: CASSFSSRTDTQYF. CDR3 DNA sequence: TGTGCCAGCAGCTTCTCGTCGAGGACTGATACGCAGTATTTT.

This chain uses TRBV7-7 with TRBJ2-7; weak D call: TRBD1 (7 bases). The CDR3 has 14 amino acids. Trimming cost V 5 bases and J 3 bases, with 14 bases left between them. The V gene's germline CDR1 is SSHAT and CDR2 FNYEAQ (reference sequence). The CDR3 nucleotides are TGTGCCAGCAGCCCTAGCGACAGGGACTACGAGCAGTACTTC. This translates into CASSPSDRDYEQYF.

This rearrangement joins TRBV10-3 to TRBJ2-1, with D possibly matching TRBD1 (6 bases). CDR1 ENHRY and CDR2 SYGVKD come from the germline V gene. This CDR3 contains 18 residues. The V end lost 0 bases, the J end lost 0 bases, and 15 bases lay between the germline ends. The CDR3 DNA reads TGTGCCATCAGTGAGTCGGGGACACAACGGAGCTCCTACAATGAGCAGTTCTTC. It specifies CAISESGTQRSSYNEQFF.

The chain combines TRBV5-1 with TRBJ2-1; D is perhaps TRBD1 (6 bases). The V gene's germline CDR1 is SGHRS and CDR2 YFSETQ. Trimming pared 5 bases from V and 10 bases from J, leaving 22 bases between. CDR3 size: 15 residues. The CDR3 bases are TGCGCCAGCAGAGAAAGGACAGATATTGAGAACGAGCAGTTCTTC. It is translated as CASRERTDIENEQFF.